This T cell receptor beta chain was captured in a study of OX40 agonist ivuxolimab in advanced cancers. The assay was immunoSEQ multiplex PCR, and TCRdb's table has in-frame clones only and misses some. The sample contains about 14,000 clones, about 90% of which appear only once. The CDR3 sequence is 16 residues long. Germline values: CDR1 SGDLS, CDR2 YYNGEE. Unmatched junction bases numbered 6, after V lost 3 bases and J lost 3 bases. This TCR came from an adult with an advanced solid tumor such as melanoma, head and neck, liver or kidney cancer. This chain links TRBV9 with TRBJ2-7; TRBD2 aligns across 13 bases. The specimen comprised CD4+ or CD8+ T cells sorted from blood, sampled in a trial of the OX40 agonist ivuxolimab. CDR3 DNA: TGTGCCAGCAGCGAAACGGGACTAGCGGGAAGCTACGAGCAGTACTTC. It encodes CASSETGLAGSYEQYF. The entire variable domain, with the rest obtained from reference TRBV9 and TRBJ2-7, is as follows: DSGVTQTPKHLITATGQRVTLRCSPRSGDLSVYWYQQSLDQGLQFLIQYYNGEERAKGNILERFSAQQFPDLHSELNLSSLELGDSALYFCASSETGLAGSYEQYFGPGTRLTVT.